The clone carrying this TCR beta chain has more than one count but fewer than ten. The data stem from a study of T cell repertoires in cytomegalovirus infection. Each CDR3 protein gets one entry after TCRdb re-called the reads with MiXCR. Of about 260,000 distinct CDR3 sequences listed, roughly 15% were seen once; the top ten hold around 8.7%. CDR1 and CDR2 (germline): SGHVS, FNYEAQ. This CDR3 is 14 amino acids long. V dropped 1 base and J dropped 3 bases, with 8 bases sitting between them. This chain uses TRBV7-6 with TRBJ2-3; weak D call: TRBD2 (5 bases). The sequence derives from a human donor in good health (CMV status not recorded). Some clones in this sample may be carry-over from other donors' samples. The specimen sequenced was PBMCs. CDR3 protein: CASSLVGVTDTQYF. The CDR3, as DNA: TGTGCCAGCAGCTTAGTGGGAGTGACAGATACGCAGTATTTT.